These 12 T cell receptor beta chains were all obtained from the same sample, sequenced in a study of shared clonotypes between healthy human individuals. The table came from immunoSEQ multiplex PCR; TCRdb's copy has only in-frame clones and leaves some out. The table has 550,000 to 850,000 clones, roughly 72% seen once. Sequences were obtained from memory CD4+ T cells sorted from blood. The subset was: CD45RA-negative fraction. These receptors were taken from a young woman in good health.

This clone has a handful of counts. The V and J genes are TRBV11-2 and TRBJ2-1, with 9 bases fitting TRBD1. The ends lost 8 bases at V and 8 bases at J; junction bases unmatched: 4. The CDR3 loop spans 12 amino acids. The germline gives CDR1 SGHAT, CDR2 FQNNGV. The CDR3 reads CASGQGWDEQFF. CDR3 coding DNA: TGTGCCAGCGGACAGGGGTGGGATGAGCAGTTCTTC.

The CDR3 here is CASKGASRGYGYTF. In DNA, the CDR3 is TGCGCCAGCAAAGGAGCTTCGAGAGGCTATGGCTACACCTTC. The chain has TRBV10-2 and TRBJ1-2, with D unresolved. V lost 7 bases and J lost 4, with 16 bases in between. The CDR3 is made up of 14 amino acids. The germline gives CDR1 WSHSY, CDR2 SAAADI.

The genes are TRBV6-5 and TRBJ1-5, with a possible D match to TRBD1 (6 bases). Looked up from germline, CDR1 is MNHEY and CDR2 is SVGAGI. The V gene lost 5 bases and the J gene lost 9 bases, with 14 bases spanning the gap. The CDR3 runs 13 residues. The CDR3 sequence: CASSIGQQSPQHF. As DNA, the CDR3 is TGTGCCAGCAGTATAGGACAGCAGTCGCCCCAGCATTTT.

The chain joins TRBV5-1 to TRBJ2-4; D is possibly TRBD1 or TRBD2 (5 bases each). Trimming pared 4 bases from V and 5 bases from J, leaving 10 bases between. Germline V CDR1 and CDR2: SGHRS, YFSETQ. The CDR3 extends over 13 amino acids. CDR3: CASSRVGENIQYF. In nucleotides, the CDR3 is TGCGCCAGCAGCCGGGTGGGGGAAAACATTCAGTACTTC.

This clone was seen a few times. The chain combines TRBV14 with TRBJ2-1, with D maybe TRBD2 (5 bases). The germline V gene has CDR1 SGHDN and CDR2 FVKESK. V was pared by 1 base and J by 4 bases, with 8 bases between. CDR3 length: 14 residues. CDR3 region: CASSQASGYNEQFF. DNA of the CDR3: TGTGCCAGCAGCCAAGCGTCGGGATACAATGAGCAGTTCTTC.

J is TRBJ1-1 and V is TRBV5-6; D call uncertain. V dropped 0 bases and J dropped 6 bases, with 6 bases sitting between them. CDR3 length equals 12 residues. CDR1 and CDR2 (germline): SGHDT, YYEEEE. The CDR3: CASSLDGSEAFF. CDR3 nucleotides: TGTGCCAGCAGCTTGGACGGGTCTGAAGCTTTCTTT.

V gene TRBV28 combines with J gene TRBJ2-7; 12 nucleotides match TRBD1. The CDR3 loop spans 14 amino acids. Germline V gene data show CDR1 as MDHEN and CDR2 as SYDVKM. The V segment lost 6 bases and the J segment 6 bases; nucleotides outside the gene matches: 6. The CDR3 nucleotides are TGTGCCAGCAGAAGGGGACAGGGGGCTGGCGAGCAGTACTTC. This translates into CASRRGQGAGEQYF.

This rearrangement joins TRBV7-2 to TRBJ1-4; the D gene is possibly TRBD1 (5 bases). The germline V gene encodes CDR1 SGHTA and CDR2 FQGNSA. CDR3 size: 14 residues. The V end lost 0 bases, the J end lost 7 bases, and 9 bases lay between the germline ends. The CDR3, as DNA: TGTGCCAGCAGCTTAGCGGGGGGAACTGAAAAACTGTTTTTT. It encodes CASSLAGGTEKLFF. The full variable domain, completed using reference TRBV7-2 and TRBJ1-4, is GAGVSQSPSNKVTEKGKDVELRCDPISGHTALYWYRQSLGQGLEFLIYFQGNSAPDKSGLPSDRFSAERTGGSVSTLTIQRTQQEDSAVYLCASSLAGGTEKLFFGSGTQLSVL.

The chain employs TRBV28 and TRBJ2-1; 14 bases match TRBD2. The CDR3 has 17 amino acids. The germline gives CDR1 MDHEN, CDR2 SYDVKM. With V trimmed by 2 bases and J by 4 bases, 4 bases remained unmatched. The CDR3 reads CASSLTTSGRGYNEQFF. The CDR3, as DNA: TGTGCCAGCAGTTTAACGACTAGCGGGAGGGGTTACAATGAGCAGTTCTTC.

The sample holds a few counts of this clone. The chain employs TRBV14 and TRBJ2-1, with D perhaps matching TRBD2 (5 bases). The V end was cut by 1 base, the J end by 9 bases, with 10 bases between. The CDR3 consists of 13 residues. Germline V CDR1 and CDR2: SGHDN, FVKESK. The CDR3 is CASSQVKEGEQFF. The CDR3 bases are TGTGCCAGCAGCCAAGTGAAAGAGGGTGAGCAGTTCTTC. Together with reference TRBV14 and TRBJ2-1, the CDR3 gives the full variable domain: EAGVTQFPSHSVIEKGQTVTLRCDPISGHDNLYWYRRVMGKEIKFLLHFVKESKQDESGMPNNRFLAERTGGTYSTLKVQPAELEDSGVYFCASSQVKEGEQFFGPGTRLTVL.

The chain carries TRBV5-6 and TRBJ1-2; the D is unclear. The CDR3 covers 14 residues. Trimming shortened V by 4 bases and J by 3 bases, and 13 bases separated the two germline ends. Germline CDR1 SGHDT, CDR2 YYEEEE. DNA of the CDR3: TGTGCCAGCAGCCCCCCCGGAGTTTACTATGGCTACACCTTC. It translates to CASSPPGVYYGYTF.

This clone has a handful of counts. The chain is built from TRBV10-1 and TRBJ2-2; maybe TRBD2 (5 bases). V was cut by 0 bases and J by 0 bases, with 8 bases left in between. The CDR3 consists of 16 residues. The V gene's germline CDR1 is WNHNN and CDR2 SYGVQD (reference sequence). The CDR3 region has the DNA TGCGCCAGCAGTGAGTCCTCACTAGCGAACACCGGGGAGCTGTTTTTT. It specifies CASSESSLANTGELFF.